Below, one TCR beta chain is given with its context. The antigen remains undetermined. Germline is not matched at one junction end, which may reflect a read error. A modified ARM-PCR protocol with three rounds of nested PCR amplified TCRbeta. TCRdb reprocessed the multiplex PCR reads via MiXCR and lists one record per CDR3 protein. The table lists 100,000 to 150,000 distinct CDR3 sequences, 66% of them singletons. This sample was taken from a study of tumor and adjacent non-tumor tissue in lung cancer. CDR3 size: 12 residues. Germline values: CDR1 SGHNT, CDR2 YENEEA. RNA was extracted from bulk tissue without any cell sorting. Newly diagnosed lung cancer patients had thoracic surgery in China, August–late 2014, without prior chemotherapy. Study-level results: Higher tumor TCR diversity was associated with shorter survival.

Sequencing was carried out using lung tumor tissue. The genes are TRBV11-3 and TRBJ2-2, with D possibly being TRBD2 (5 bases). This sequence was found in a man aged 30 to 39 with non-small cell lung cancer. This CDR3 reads CASSCDAGELFF. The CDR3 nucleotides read TGTGCCAGCAGCTGTGACGCCGGGGAGTTGTTTTTT.